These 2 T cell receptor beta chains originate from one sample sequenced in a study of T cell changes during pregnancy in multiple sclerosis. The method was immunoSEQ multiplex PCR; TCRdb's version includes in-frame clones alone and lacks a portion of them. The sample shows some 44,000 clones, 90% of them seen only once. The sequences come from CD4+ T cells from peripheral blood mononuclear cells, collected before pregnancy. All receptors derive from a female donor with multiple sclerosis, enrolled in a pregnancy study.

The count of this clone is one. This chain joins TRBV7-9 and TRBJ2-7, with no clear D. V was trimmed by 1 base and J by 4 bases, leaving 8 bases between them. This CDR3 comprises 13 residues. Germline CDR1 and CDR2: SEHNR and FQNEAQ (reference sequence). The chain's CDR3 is CASSLGQIYEQYF. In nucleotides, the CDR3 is TGTGCCAGCAGCTTAGGCCAGATATACGAGCAGTACTTC.

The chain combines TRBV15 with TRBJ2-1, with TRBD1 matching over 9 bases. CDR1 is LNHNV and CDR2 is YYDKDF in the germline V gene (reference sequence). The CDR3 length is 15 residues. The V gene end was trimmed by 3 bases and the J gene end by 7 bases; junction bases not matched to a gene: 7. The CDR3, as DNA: TGTGCCACCAGCAGGAGGGGGACAGGGAATAATGAGCAGTTCTTC. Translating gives CATSRRGTGNNEQFF.